The rows below give T cell receptor beta chains drawn from one sample of a study of T cell responses to AZD1222 COVID-19 vaccine. Produced via immunoSEQ multiplex PCR; TCRdb's table is partial and in-frame only. The sample records roughly 150,000 clones, approximately 90% being singletons. The sample was peripheral blood, taken after recovery from COVID-19. Receptors originate from an adult who had recovered from COVID-19. Each CDR3 is given with its conserved first and last residue. D genes are given only for firm matches. Size is omitted from some rows. Given values are once, few, many or a class for expanded clones.

NA	NA	TRBJ2-1	TRBV29-1	CSVVGGARMNEQFF	TGCAGCGTTGTGGGGGGGGCCAGAATGAATGAGCAGTTCTTC
once	NA	TRBJ1-3	TRBV19	CASKSVTGNTIYF	TGTGCCAGTAAATCGGTAACTGGAAACACCATATATTTT
NA	TRBD1	TRBJ2-5	TRBV9	CASSLAPTGARGETQYF	TGTGCCAGCAGCCTAGCCCCTACAGGGGCCCGTGGGGAGACCCAGTACTTC
NA	NA	TRBJ1-1	TRBV7-8	CASSLAGRDTEAFF	TGTGCCAGCAGCTTAGCAGGGAGGGACACTGAAGCTTTCTTT
NA	NA	TRBJ1-5	TRBV19	CASSRDNDQPQHF	TGTGCCAGTAGTAGGGACAACGATCAGCCCCAGCATTTT
NA	NA	TRBJ2-3	TRBV4-1	CASSPETSRGTQYF	TGCGCCAGCAGCCCCGAGACTAGTCGCGGTACGCAGTATTTT
NA	TRBD1	TRBJ1-5	TRBV18	CASSRTGGGNQPQHF	TGTGCCAGCTCACGGACAGGGGGAGGAAATCAGCCCCAGCATTTT
NA	NA	TRBJ1-3	TRBV6-6	CASSQYSGRRSGNTIYF	TGTGCCAGCAGTCAATATTCGGGACGGCGCTCTGGAAACACCATATATTTT
once	NA	TRBJ2-1	TRBV12-3/TRBV12-4	CASRLSAHNEQFF	TGTGCCAGCAGGCTTAGCGCGCACAATGAGCAGTTCTTC
NA	TRBD1	TRBJ1-3	TRBV2	CASSLERTGSPGNTIYF	TGTGCCAGCAGTCTCGAGAGGACAGGGTCACCCGGAAACACCATATATTTT
NA	NA	TRBJ1-1	TRBV6-5	CASKLTEAFF	TGTGCCAGCAAGCTAACTGAAGCTTTCTTT
NA	NA	TRBJ1-3	TRBV7-2	CASSLAPVGSGNTIYF	TGTGCCAGCAGCTTAGCGCCCGTTGGGTCTGGAAACACCATATATTTT
NA	NA	TRBJ2-5	TRBV6-4	CASARAGQETQYF	TGTGCCAGCGCAAGGGCGGGACAAGAGACCCAGTACTTC
NA	NA	TRBJ2-7	TRBV5-1	CASSLAPGPYEQYF	TGCGCCAGCAGCTTGGCCCCGGGGCCTTACGAGCAGTACTTC
NA	NA	TRBJ2-7	TRBV10-3	CAISASYEQYF	TGTGCCATCAGTGCCTCCTACGAGCAGTACTTC
NA	NA	TRBJ1-2	TRBV12-3/TRBV12-4	CASSLNRDLNEFF	TGTGCCAGCAGTTTGAACAGGGACCTTAATGAATTTTTC
once	TRBD1	TRBJ1-6	TRBV19	CASTIDRGDSPLHF	TGTGCCAGTACCATCGACAGGGGAGACTCACCCCTCCACTTT
NA	TRBD1	TRBJ1-1	TRBV7-2	CASSPGQANTEAFF	TGTGCCAGCAGCCCGGGACAGGCGAACACTGAAGCTTTCTTT
NA	NA	TRBJ1-2	TRBV6-5	CASSSGRGSYGYTF	TGTGCCAGCAGTTCCGGCAGGGGAAGCTATGGCTACACCTTC
NA	TRBD1	TRBJ2-7	TRBV18	CASSPRTGSEQYF	TGTGCCAGCTCACCCCGGACAGGGAGCGAGCAGTACTTC
NA	NA	TRBJ2-7	TRBV7-8	CASSPSVQYEQYF	TGTGCCAGCAGCCCATCCGTGCAATACGAGCAGTACTTC
NA	NA	TRBJ1-6	TRBV3-1/TRBV3-2	CASSQTTGYSPLHF	TGTGCCAGCAGCCAAACAACGGGCTATTCACCCCTCCACTTT
NA	TRBD1	TRBJ1-6	TRBV19	CASRARQGNNSPLHF	TGTGCCAGTAGGGCCCGACAGGGGAACAATTCACCCCTCCACTTT
NA	NA	TRBJ1-1	TRBV28	CASSRGHDKRAFF	TGTGCCAGCAGCCGAGGACACGACAAGAGAGCTTTCTTT
NA	NA	TRBJ2-5	TRBV18	CASSPDQETQYF	TGTGCCAGCTCACCTGACCAAGAGACCCAGTACTTC
few	NA	TRBJ1-6	TRBV6-4	CASSDRDNSPLHF	TGTGCCAGCAGTGACAGGGATAATTCACCCCTCCACTTT
NA	NA	TRBJ1-4	TRBV15	CATSRGGTGENEKLFF	TGTGCCACCAGCAGAGGCGGAACGGGTGAGAATGAAAAACTGTTTTTT
few	NA	TRBJ2-4	TRBV5-5	CASSTDGEVYIQYF	TGTGCCAGCAGCACGGACGGCGAGGTTTACATTCAGTACTTC
NA	NA	TRBJ1-5	TRBV10-2	CASSDFGGWGNQPQHF	TGCGCCAGCAGTGACTTCGGGGGCTGGGGCAATCAGCCCCAGCATTTT
NA	TRBD2	TRBJ2-7	TRBV5-1	CASSLASGFSYEQYF	TGCGCCAGCAGCTTGGCTAGCGGGTTCTCCTACGAGCAGTACTTC
NA	NA	TRBJ1-1	TRBV5-1	CASSLSGVDTEAFF	TGCGCCAGCAGCTTGTCAGGGGTGGATACTGAAGCTTTCTTT
NA	NA	TRBJ2-6	TRBV5-4	CASSPPGSSGANVLTF	TGTGCCAGCAGCCCCCCAGGATCCTCTGGGGCCAACGTCCTGACTTTC
NA	NA	TRBJ1-1	TRBV5-1	CASSLTGDGNTEAFF	TGCGCCAGCAGCTTGACCGGAGACGGGAACACTGAAGCTTTCTTT